The 28 T cell receptor beta chains below come from one sample, sequenced in a study of T cells after yellow fever vaccination. One entry per CDR3 protein results from TCRdb running MiXCR on the 5' RACE reads. Seen here are some 300,000 distinct CDR3 sequences, 7.5% to 9.5% observed once, and the top ten hold 3% to 4%. The sequencing used CD4+ T cells sorted from PBMCs, collected 5 days after the yellow fever booster vaccination. These receptors were obtained from a man between 18 and 29 years old who received the YFV17D yellow fever vaccine.

This sequence joins TRBV20-1 and TRBJ2-5; unclear D gene. The CDR3 is made up of 10 amino acids. V was clipped by 6 bases and J by 8 bases, with 10 bases between them. In germline, CDR1 is DFQATT, CDR2 SNEGSKA (reference sequence). The CDR3 spells CSAERGTQYF. The CDR3, as DNA: TGCAGTGCAGAAAGAGGAACCCAGTACTTC.

This clonotype was seen more than once but under ten times. V is TRBV4-2 and J is TRBJ2-1; TRBD2 matches at 9 bases. CDR1 is LGHNA and CDR2 is YNFKEQ in the germline V gene. This CDR3 spans 19 amino acids. Losses at the gene ends were 4 bases for V and 6 bases for J; bases not matched to a gene: 19. CDR3 residues: CASSLAKRGWSGGLNEQFF. The CDR3, as DNA: TGTGCCAGCAGCCTAGCCAAGCGGGGGTGGAGCGGGGGGCTCAATGAGCAGTTCTTC.

The rearrangement links TRBV7-9 to TRBJ1-2; maybe TRBD1 (5 bases). V shed 4 bases and J shed 0 bases, with 9 bases lying between them. Germline V lookup: CDR1 SEHNR, CDR2 FQNEAQ (reference sequence). This CDR3 has 14 residues. As DNA, the CDR3 is TGTGCCAGCAGCTACACGACAGCTAACTATGGCTACACCTTC. Protein sequence: CASSYTTANYGYTF.

This clonotype has more than one count but fewer than ten. The chain is built from TRBV7-9 and TRBJ1-2, with 11 bases lining up with TRBD1. Looked up from germline, CDR1 is SEHNR and CDR2 is FQNEAQ (reference sequence). The trim removed 5 bases at V and 4 bases at J, leaving 6 bases unmatched. The CDR3 contains 15 residues. CDR3 in amino acids: CASSRTGGSFYGYTF. The CDR3 DNA is TGTGCCAGCAGCAGGACAGGGGGCTCTTTCTATGGCTACACCTTC.

This chain uses TRBV6-5 with TRBJ2-6; D is uncertain. V dropped 6 bases and J dropped 0 bases, with 12 bases sitting between them. The V gene's germline CDR1 is MNHEY and CDR2 SVGAGI. The CDR3 covers 16 residues. Here the CDR3 reads CASSRRTSSGANVLTF. CDR3 sequence (DNA): TGTGCCAGCAGCCGCAGGACGTCCTCTGGGGCCAACGTCCTGACTTTC.

This clonotype was found many times. The chain recombines TRBV20-1 with TRBJ1-1, with D hard to call. The CDR3 totals 11 residues. V lost 5 bases and J 8 bases, leaving 12 bases between the germline ends. The V gene's germline CDR1 is DFQATT and CDR2 SNEGSKA (reference sequence). CDR3 in amino acids: CSAYRMSEAFF. The CDR3 DNA reads TGCAGTGCTTACAGAATGTCGGAAGCTTTCTTT.

The chain employs TRBV12-3 or TRBV12-4 and TRBJ1-6, with D perhaps matching TRBD1 (5 bases). The CDR3 loop spans 12 amino acids. Between the trimmed V and J ends, which lost 5 bases and 18 bases, there was a span of 17 bases. Here the CDR3 reads CASSVDTARAHF. CDR3 in DNA: TGTGCCAGCAGTGTGGACACCGCTCGGGCCCACTTT.

This clonotype was seen repeatedly, ten times or more. The CDR3 sequence: CASSVSIGAGEYEQYF. The CDR3 region has the DNA TGTGCCAGCAGCGTAAGCATCGGGGCAGGAGAATACGAGCAGTACTTC. The chain uses TRBV9 and TRBJ2-7; D assignment may be TRBD1 or TRBD2 (5 bases each). CDR3 length: 16 residues. Germline V gene data show CDR1 as SGDLS and CDR2 as YYNGEE. V lost 1 base, J lost 4 bases, and 18 bases lay in between.

This clonotype was observed at least ten times. This sequence joins TRBV4-2 and TRBJ2-3, with D perhaps TRBD1 (5 bases). The ends were cut back, 0 bases at V and 4 bases at J, with 11 bases in the middle. The CDR3 has 15 residues. Germline CDR1 is LGHNA and CDR2 is YNFKEQ. CDR3 in DNA: TGTGCCAGCAGCCAAGAGGGGTCAGGGCCAGATACGCAGTATTTT. Translation: CASSQEGSGPDTQYF.

At least ten counts were recorded for this clonotype. The chain recombines TRBV7-2 with TRBJ2-7; D call uncertain. This CDR3 is built from 14 residues. The V end lost 1 base, the J end lost 1 base, and 8 bases lay between the germline ends. Germline CDR1 is SGHTA and CDR2 is FQGNSA. DNA for the CDR3: TGTGCCAGCAGCTTAGACACCTATTCCTACGAGCAGTACTTC. This encodes CASSLDTYSYEQYF.

This clonotype showed up just a few times. The gene calls are TRBV14 and TRBJ2-5, with D uncertain. Germline CDR1 SGHDN, CDR2 FVKESK. The CDR3 is 12 amino acids. V lost 5 bases and J lost 6, with 10 bases in between. CDR3 DNA sequence: TGTGCCAGCAGCTCCTACACGAAGACCCAGTACTTC. Translation gives CASSSYTKTQYF.

This clonotype was counted ten times or more. The rearrangement joins TRBV7-6 to TRBJ2-6; 8 bases line up with TRBD1. Germline CDR1 and CDR2: SGHVS and FNYEAQ. V shed 5 bases, J shed 0 bases, and the junction held 6 bases outside the gene matches. The CDR3 is 17 amino acids. The CDR3 bases are TGTGCCAGCAGCGCAGGGGGCCAAAGCTCTGGGGCCAACGTCCTGACTTTC. Its protein is CASSAGGQSSGANVLTF.

This clonotype came up a few times. The CDR3 reads CASSASLKDTQYF. CDR3 nucleotides: TGTGCCAGCAGTGCTAGCCTAAAGGATACGCAGTATTTT. The chain links TRBV6-1 to TRBJ2-3; D is perhaps TRBD2 (5 bases). The CDR3 loop spans 13 amino acids. Germline V gives CDR1 MNHNS, CDR2 SASEGT. The ends were cut back, 4 bases at V and 6 bases at J, with 11 bases in the middle.

This clonotype has just a few counts. The chain employs TRBV4-1 and TRBJ2-3; TRBD2 is a possible D gene (5 bases). Germline CDR1 and CDR2: MGHRA and YSYEKL. This CDR3 has 17 amino acids. Trimming left V 0 bases short and J 3 bases short, with 16 bases between. CDR3 region: CASSQDHMASQTDTQYF. DNA of the CDR3: TGCGCCAGCAGCCAAGATCACATGGCTAGCCAAACAGATACGCAGTATTTT.

This clonotype was observed many times. The V call is TRBV5-1, the J call TRBJ2-5; TRBD1 aligns across 7 bases. Unmatched junction bases numbered 14, after V lost 4 bases and J lost 2 bases. The germline CDR1 and CDR2 sequences are SGHRS and YFSETQ. CDR3 length: 17 amino acids. The CDR3: CASSPGQTLTIQETQYF. The DNA of the CDR3 is TGCGCCAGCAGCCCGGGACAGACCCTAACTATACAAGAGACCCAGTACTTC.

This clonotype was found a few times. The chain combines TRBV2 with TRBJ1-1, with D hard to call. This CDR3 region has 11 residues. Trimming removed 10 bases at V and 4 bases at J, with 10 bases between. Per germline, CDR1 SNHLY and CDR2 FYNNEI. The DNA of the CDR3 is TGTGCCACGAAGGAGGCCACTGAAGCTTTCTTT. Its protein product is CATKEATEAFF.

The rearrangement joins TRBV10-3 to TRBJ2-5, with TRBD2 as a possible D gene (5 bases). Trimming left V 6 bases short and J 0 bases short, with 5 bases between. The CDR3 is made up of 12 amino acids. Germline lookup yields CDR1 ENHRY and CDR2 SYGVKD. The CDR3 coding sequence is TGTGCCATCAGGGACTACCAAGAGACCCAGTACTTC. This encodes CAIRDYQETQYF.

This clonotype was counted many times. The V gene is TRBV10-3, the J gene TRBJ1-1; D is uncertain. V was trimmed by 2 bases and J by 1 base, leaving 11 bases between them. CDR1 and CDR2 (germline): ENHRY, SYGVKD. The CDR3 totals 15 residues. CDR3 amino acids: CAISEQIYKNTEAFF. The CDR3 bases are TGTGCCATCAGTGAGCAAATCTACAAGAACACTGAAGCTTTCTTT.

The table lists this clonotype with a few counts. V is TRBV12-3 or TRBV12-4 and J is TRBJ2-3; D unclear. This CDR3 is built from 13 residues. V shed 3 bases and J shed 3 bases, with 7 bases lying between them. The CDR3 sequence is CASSFGFTDTQYF. CDR3 nucleotides: TGTGCCAGCAGTTTTGGGTTTACAGATACGCAGTATTTT.

The rearrangement links TRBV7-9 to TRBJ2-2, with D uncertain. Trimming stripped 5 bases from V and 4 bases from J, with 11 bases between. Germline values: CDR1 SEHNR, CDR2 FQNEAQ (reference sequence). This CDR3 comprises 14 residues. CDR3 coding DNA: TGTGCCAGCAGCCCTTATAAGGTCACCGGGGAGCTGTTTTTT. It yields the protein CASSPYKVTGELFF.

The rearrangement links TRBV4-2 to TRBJ1-5; D is ambiguous. Germline CDR1 LGHNA, CDR2 YNFKEQ. The V end lost 5 bases, the J end lost 2 bases, and 16 bases lay between the germline ends. The CDR3 has 16 residues. Here the CDR3 DNA reads TGTGCCAGCAGCTTTACCTCCGACGCCCGCAATCAGCCCCAGCATTTT. Encoded protein: CASSFTSDARNQPQHF.

The rearrangement joins TRBV6-5 to TRBJ2-1, with a weak D call TRBD1 (6 bases). Germline CDR1 and CDR2: MNHEY and SVGAGI. The V end lost 4 bases, the J end lost 1 base, and 11 bases lay between the germline ends. This CDR3 has 15 residues. CDR3 nucleotide sequence: TGTGCCAGCAGTTCCAACAGGGTATCCTACAATGAGCAGTTCTTC. It translates to CASSSNRVSYNEQFF.

This clonotype was seen more than once but under ten times. The rearrangement uses TRBV6-5 and TRBJ1-1; perhaps TRBD1 as D (5 bases). Germline lookup yields CDR1 MNHEY and CDR2 SVGAGI. The CDR3 contains 16 residues. V shed 6 bases and J shed 5 bases, with 22 bases lying between them. The CDR3 nucleotides read TGTGCCAGCAGCCAGGGTATGAGGCGGGGCGCGACTGAAGCTTTCTTT. Translated, it gives CASSQGMRRGATEAFF.

This chain uses TRBV6-1 with TRBJ1-3; D remains ambiguous. The germline gives CDR1 MNHNS, CDR2 SASEGT. The CDR3 loop spans 17 amino acids. V lost 0 bases, J lost 4 bases, and 16 bases lay in between. The CDR3 sequence: CASSEARPLIGGNTIYF. In DNA, the CDR3 is TGTGCCAGCAGTGAAGCACGACCACTAATCGGCGGAAACACCATATATTTT.

In its sample, this clonotype was seen a few times. The chain recombines TRBV7-2 with TRBJ1-5; D is unclear. V lost 5 bases to trimming and J lost 5 bases, with 10 bases between them. Germline V gene sequence: CDR1 SGHTA, CDR2 FQGNSA. The CDR3 runs to 13 residues. CDR3 amino acids: CASSEVGHQPQHF. Written as DNA, the CDR3 is TGTGCCAGCAGCGAGGTCGGGCATCAGCCCCAGCATTTT.

The chain recombines TRBV4-1 with TRBJ2-5, with D perhaps being TRBD1 or TRBD2 (5 bases each). Germline CDR1 reads MGHRA; CDR2 reads YSYEKL. The CDR3 is 15 residues long. Trimming stripped 0 bases from V and 5 bases from J, with 13 bases between. CDR3 sequence reads: CASSQEYWGWETQYF. The CDR3 coding sequence is TGCGCCAGCAGCCAAGAATATTGGGGGTGGGAGACCCAGTACTTC.

The sample holds many counts of this clonotype. The V and J genes are TRBV4-2 and TRBJ2-3; D not resolved. The CDR3 sequence is 14 residues long. Trimming stripped 0 bases from V and 6 bases from J, with 10 bases between. From germline, CDR1 is LGHNA and CDR2 YNFKEQ. Here the CDR3 reads CASSQDPTTDTQYF. The CDR3 nucleotides read TGTGCCAGCAGCCAAGATCCAACTACCGATACGCAGTATTTT.

V is TRBV20-1 and J is TRBJ1-4; 11 bases agree with TRBD1. The CDR3 is made up of 15 amino acids. Germline V gene sequence: CDR1 DFQATT, CDR2 SNEGSKA (reference sequence). After removal of 6 bases from V and 8 bases from J, the junction contained 11 bases not matched to a gene. The CDR3 loop reads CSARTAGTGGEKLFF. DNA for the CDR3: TGCAGTGCACGGACAGCGGGGACAGGGGGAGAAAAACTGTTTTTT.